The 19 T cell receptor beta chains given below trace back to one sample, sequenced in a study of CD8 T cells in Susac syndrome. The authors reverse transcribed roughly 0.5 to 1 ug RNA with random hexamers. TCRdb reprocessed the immunoSEQ multiplex PCR reads with MiXCR, giving one entry per CDR3 protein. The sample includes over 350,000 distinct CDR3 sequences, 75% to 90% of them seen just once. Sequencing was performed on CD8+ T cells from PBMCs. These TCRs come from a human donor with multiple sclerosis.

The chain uses TRBV29-1 and TRBJ1-1; D remains ambiguous. The germline V gene encodes CDR1 SQVTM and CDR2 ANQGSEA. The V gene lost 6 bases and the J gene lost 5 bases, with 13 bases spanning the gap. This CDR3 contains 12 residues. The CDR3, as DNA: TGCAGCGTCGCCGGAGGGAGGACTGAAGCTTTCTTT. It is translated as CSVAGGRTEAFF.

CDR3 nucleotide sequence: TGCGCCAGCAGTGATAAGTCCATGTGGAATGAAAAACTGTTTTTT. This translates into CASSDKSMWNEKLFF. The chain couples TRBV10-2 to TRBJ1-4; the D is unclear. The V end lost 3 bases, the J end lost 5 bases, and 13 bases lay between the germline ends. This CDR3 comprises 15 residues. Germline CDR1 is WSHSY and CDR2 is SAAADI.

V gene TRBV4-1 combines with J gene TRBJ2-7; D unclear. This CDR3 contains 14 residues. The germline V gene has CDR1 MGHRA and CDR2 YSYEKL. The V and J ends lost 1 base and 1 base respectively, with 8 bases between them. The CDR3 DNA reads TGCGCCAGCAGCCAAGTCGAGCTTTCCTACGAGCAGTACTTC. Translated: CASSQVELSYEQYF.

The chain has TRBV19 and TRBJ1-2; weak D call: TRBD1 (6 bases). The germline V and J ends were trimmed by 3 bases and 3 bases, with 14 bases remaining between them. The CDR3 loop spans 15 amino acids. Per germline, CDR1 LNHDA and CDR2 SQIVND (reference sequence). The CDR3 coding sequence is TGTGCCAGTAGTATCCAGGAGGGACACCACTATGGCTACACCTTC. Its protein product is CASSIQEGHHYGYTF.

CDR3 protein: CASRLTGGNTEAFF. As DNA, the CDR3 is TGTGCCAGTAGGCTGACAGGGGGAAACACTGAAGCTTTCTTT. The rearrangement links TRBV19 to TRBJ1-1, with 9 bases identical to TRBD1. CDR1 is LNHDA and CDR2 is SQIVND in the germline V gene (reference sequence). The CDR3 has 14 amino acids. V was clipped by 6 bases and J by 2 bases; unmatched bases: 4. The entire variable domain, with the rest obtained from reference TRBV19 and TRBJ1-1, is as follows: DGGITQSPKYLFRKEGQNVTLSCEQNLNHDAMYWYRQDPGQGLRLIYYSQIVNDFQKGDIAEGYSVSREKKESFPLTVTSAQKNPTAFYLCASRLTGGNTEAFFGQGTRLTVV.

This chain links TRBV4-1 with TRBJ2-1; D perhaps matches TRBD1 (6 bases). Germline CDR1 reads MGHRA; CDR2 reads YSYEKL. V was clipped by 3 bases and J by 1 base, with 13 bases between them. This CDR3 comprises 16 residues. CDR3 amino acids: CASSHAGQPSYNEQFF. DNA for the CDR3: TGCGCCAGCAGCCACGCAGGACAGCCTTCCTACAATGAGCAGTTCTTC.

A single count supports this clonotype. The chain couples TRBV29-1 to TRBJ2-7; D call uncertain. V was pared by 1 base and J by 7 bases, with 8 bases between. Germline-derived CDR1 and CDR2 are SQVTM and ANQGSEA. The CDR3 has 11 residues. This chain's CDR3 is CSVEARGEQYF. CDR3 nucleotide sequence: TGCAGCGTTGAAGCCCGTGGTGAGCAGTACTTC.

This sequence joins TRBV15 and TRBJ1-1; D perhaps matches TRBD1 (6 bases). With 3 bases removed from V and 0 bases from J, the gap between germline ends came to 14 bases. CDR1 is LNHNV, CDR2 YYDKDF, per germline (reference sequence). CDR3 size: 16 residues. Here the CDR3 reads CATSSERQAMNTEAFF. The CDR3 DNA reads TGTGCCACCAGCAGCGAAAGACAGGCGATGAACACTGAAGCTTTCTTT.

The V call is TRBV20-1, the J call TRBJ1-3; D remains ambiguous. The CDR3 has 13 residues. Trimming took 5 bases from V and 1 from J, leaving 9 bases between them. The V gene's germline CDR1 is DFQATT and CDR2 SNEGSKA (reference sequence). Written as DNA, the CDR3 is TGCAGTGCTCTCCCGGGTTCTGGAAACACCATATATTTT. It is translated as CSALPGSGNTIYF.

This rearrangement joins TRBV19 to TRBJ1-5; D remains ambiguous. The V gene's germline CDR1 is LNHDA and CDR2 SQIVND (reference sequence). V lost 2 bases to trimming and J lost 0 bases, with 8 bases between them. The CDR3 has 15 amino acids. CDR3 DNA: TGTGCCAGTAGTATAAGGCGGTATAGCAATCAGCCCCAGCATTTT. As protein: CASSIRRYSNQPQHF.

V and J are TRBV30 and TRBJ2-7, with TRBD1 matching over 7 bases. The CDR3 contains 14 residues. Trimming cost V 8 bases and J 0 bases; bases outside gene matches: 10. Looked up from germline, CDR1 is GTSNPN and CDR2 is SVGIG (reference sequence). Here the CDR3 reads CAGTVQRSSYEQYF. As DNA, the CDR3 is TGTGCCGGGACAGTCCAACGTAGCTCCTACGAGCAGTACTTC. Filled out from reference TRBV30 and TRBJ2-7, the complete variable domain reads SQTIHQWPATLVQPVGSPLSLECTVEGTSNPNLYWYRQAAGRGLQLLFYSVGIGQISSEVPQNLSASRPQDRQFILSSKKLLLSDSGFYLCAGTVQRSSYEQYFGPGTRLTVT.

This clonotype was found a few times. CDR3 loop: CASSEGASGTLVEQYF. CDR3 bases: TGTGCCAGCAGCGAGGGGGCTAGCGGAACCTTGGTCGAGCAGTACTTC. V gene TRBV9 combines with J gene TRBJ2-7; the D gene could be TRBD1 or TRBD2 (7 bases each). Trimming removed 3 bases from V and 6 bases from J, with 22 bases in between. CDR1 is SGDLS and CDR2 is YYNGEE in the germline V gene. The CDR3 length is 16 residues. Supplemented by reference TRBV9 and TRBJ2-7, the full variable domain reads DSGVTQTPKHLITATGQRVTLRCSPRSGDLSVYWYQQSLDQGLQFLIQYYNGEERAKGNILERFSAQQFPDLHSELNLSSLELGDSALYFCASSEGASGTLVEQYFGPGTRLTVT.

This chain uses TRBV7-9 with TRBJ1-2; D is uncertain. The CDR3 extends over 15 amino acids. The germline V gene encodes CDR1 SEHNR and CDR2 FQNEAQ (reference sequence). Trimming left V 7 bases short and J 4 bases short, with 19 bases between. Written as DNA, the CDR3 is TGTGCCAGCATCAAAGAGGAGGGAACCTCCTATGGCTACACCTTC. Amino acids: CASIKEEGTSYGYTF.

The chain couples TRBV19 to TRBJ1-5; D possibly corresponds to TRBD1 (6 bases). Looked up from germline, CDR1 is LNHDA and CDR2 is SQIVND (reference sequence). V was cut by 3 bases and J by 4 bases, with 13 bases left in between. The CDR3 is 15 residues long. CDR3 DNA: TGTGCCAGTAGTATTTCACAGGGAGGGAATCAGCCCCAGCATTTT. Its translation is CASSISQGGNQPQHF.

This clonotype was counted once. The CDR3 loop is CSVPRLAGVTDTQYF. In DNA form, the CDR3 reads TGCAGTGTCCCCCGACTAGCGGGTGTGACAGATACGCAGTATTTT. The rearrangement links TRBV20-1 to TRBJ2-3, with 10 bases fitting TRBD2. Germline assignment: CDR1 DFQATT and CDR2 SNEGSKA (reference sequence). Unmatched junction bases numbered 10, after V lost 7 bases and J lost 3 bases. The CDR3 covers 15 residues.

The rearrangement links TRBV11-1 to TRBJ2-7; TRBD2 aligns across 15 bases. This CDR3 is built from 20 residues. Germline CDR1 and CDR2: SGHAT and FQDESV (reference sequence). The J segment lost 3 bases and the V segment lost 5 bases, leaving 17 bases of the junction unmatched. The CDR3 sequence: CASSPLGLAGGLGDHYEQYF. The CDR3 DNA reads TGTGCCAGCAGCCCCCTGGGACTAGCGGGAGGTCTCGGGGACCACTACGAGCAGTACTTC. The whole variable domain, filled in from reference TRBV11-1 and TRBJ2-7, reads EAEVAQSPRYKITEKSQAVAFWCDPISGHATLYWYRQILGQGPELLVQFQDESVVDDSQLPKDRFSAERLKGVDSTLKIQPAELGDSAMYLCASSPLGLAGGLGDHYEQYFGPGTRLTVT.

This chain links TRBV6-1 with TRBJ2-3, with 9 bases fitting TRBD2. This CDR3 comprises 17 residues. Trimming took 1 base from V and 2 from J; bases not matched to a gene: 7. Per the germline V gene, CDR1 is MNHNS and CDR2 is SASEGT. CDR3 in DNA: TGTGCCAGCAGTGAAGGGGTAGCGGGGGAGTACACAGATACGCAGTATTTT. It encodes CASSEGVAGEYTDTQYF.

This chain links TRBV20-1 with TRBJ2-1, with D possibly being TRBD1 or TRBD2 (6 bases each). V lost 1 base to trimming and J lost 4 bases, with 17 bases between them. The CDR3 length is 16 residues. Germline CDR1 and CDR2: DFQATT and SNEGSKA (reference sequence). CDR3 in amino acids: CSARGPSGAVYNEQFF. The DNA of the CDR3 is TGCAGTGCTAGAGGCCCCTCGGGGGCCGTTTACAATGAGCAGTTCTTC.

The chain recombines TRBV20-1 with TRBJ2-5, with 11 bases aligning to TRBD1. Germline trimming cut 2 bases from V and 4 bases from J; bases unmatched to any gene: 6. Germline assignment: CDR1 DFQATT and CDR2 SNEGSKA (reference sequence). This CDR3 is built from 15 residues. The CDR3 loop is CSARRRDRGAETQYF. The CDR3 bases are TGCAGTGCTAGACGCCGGGACAGGGGGGCAGAGACCCAGTACTTC.